The 17 T cell receptor beta chains reported below all come from one sample, sequenced in a study of control samples from healthy donors and cancer patients. The table came from immunoSEQ multiplex PCR; TCRdb's copy has only in-frame clones and leaves some out. The repertoire holds some 78,000 clones, with 85% to 90% as singletons. Material: blood. These receptor sequences come from a woman in her sixties in good health.

The genes are TRBV19 and TRBJ2-1; D might be TRBD2 (5 bases). The CDR3 length is 13 residues. V lost 11 bases to trimming and J lost 5 bases, with 16 bases between them. From germline, CDR1 is LNHDA and CDR2 SQIVND (reference sequence). For the CDR3, the DNA is TGTGCCCGTAAATCCGAGGGCGACAATGAGCAGTTCTTC. Its translation: CARKSEGDNEQFF. The full variable domain, completed using reference TRBV19 and TRBJ2-1, is DGGITQSPKYLFRKEGQNVTLSCEQNLNHDAMYWYRQDPGQGLRLIYYSQIVNDFQKGDIAEGYSVSREKKESFPLTVTSAQKNPTAFYLCARKSEGDNEQFFGPGTRLTVL.

This clone has a count of ten or more. The rearrangement joins TRBV5-1 to TRBJ1-1; tentatively, D is TRBD1 (5 bases). V lost 0 bases and J 5 bases, leaving 11 bases between the germline ends. CDR3 length: 14 residues. Germline V lookup: CDR1 SGHRS, CDR2 YFSETQ. CDR3 sequence: CASSLGSGKTEAFF. CDR3 nucleotide sequence: TGCGCCAGCAGCTTGGGTTCAGGGAAGACTGAAGCTTTCTTT.

The gene calls are TRBV5-1 and TRBJ1-2; TRBD1 agrees at 9 bases. The junction had 4 bases not matched to a gene; V was cut back by 2 bases and J by 8 bases. There are 13 residues in the CDR3. Germline CDR1 is SGHRS and CDR2 is YFSETQ. The CDR3 loop is CASSFTTGGGYTF. In DNA form, the CDR3 reads TGCGCCAGCAGCTTTACGACAGGGGGAGGCTACACCTTC.

The chain recombines TRBV6-5 with TRBJ1-1; D is undetermined. Germline CDR1 reads MNHEY; CDR2 reads SVGAGI. The ends were cut back, 5 bases at V and 6 bases at J, with 16 bases in the middle. This CDR3 has 14 residues. CDR3 DNA: TGTGCCAGCAGTACGAAGCGGGGTATGTCTGAAGCTTTCTTT. Protein sequence: CASSTKRGMSEAFF.

The rearrangement uses TRBV29-1 and TRBJ1-1, with 9 bases aligning to TRBD1. Germline lookup yields CDR1 SQVTM and CDR2 ANQGSEA. The junction had 3 bases not matched to a gene; V was cut back by 6 bases and J by 1 base. This CDR3 contains 13 residues. CDR3 DNA: TGCAGCGTCGGGACAGGGAAGAACACTGAAGCTTTCTTT. As protein: CSVGTGKNTEAFF.

V is TRBV18 and J is TRBJ2-4; no clear D. Per germline, CDR1 KGHSH and CDR2 LQKENI. The ends were cut back, 6 bases at V and 5 bases at J, with 14 bases in the middle. There are 14 residues in the CDR3. CDR3 amino acids: CASSGTVAENIQYF. In nucleotides, the CDR3 is TGTGCCAGCTCCGGAACCGTCGCCGAAAACATTCAGTACTTC.

The chain is built from TRBV28 and TRBJ2-7; D might be TRBD1 or TRBD2, each matching 5 bases. Germline lookup yields CDR1 MDHEN and CDR2 SYDVKM. The CDR3 has 14 amino acids. V was clipped by 11 bases and J by 3 bases, with 20 bases between them. The CDR3 DNA sequence: TGTGCCGCCACCACCGCGGGTGGGGGCTACGAGCAGTACTTC. Translating it yields CAATTAGGGYEQYF.

This clone has just one count. This sequence joins TRBV5-1 and TRBJ2-5, with TRBD1 matching 10 bases. Trimming took 4 bases from V and 4 from J; bases not matched to a gene: 10. Germline CDR1 is SGHRS and CDR2 is YFSETQ. This CDR3 is 16 amino acids long. CDR3 nucleotide sequence: TGCGCCAGCAGCCGGGATGACAGGGGGCGTGGAGAGACCCAGTACTTC. Translating it yields CASSRDDRGRGETQYF.

The chain has TRBV29-1 and TRBJ1-1; 9 positions match TRBD1. The germline V gene has CDR1 SQVTM and CDR2 ANQGSEA. The J segment lost 5 bases and the V segment lost 4 bases, leaving 8 bases of the junction unmatched. This CDR3 region has 14 residues. The CDR3: CSVVAGQGGTEAFF. The CDR3 bases are TGCAGCGTTGTCGCGGGACAGGGAGGAACTGAAGCTTTCTTT.

This chain uses TRBV7-2 with TRBJ2-5, with TRBD2 matching 9 bases. This CDR3 is built from 16 residues. Germline CDR1 and CDR2: SGHTA and FQGNSA. J lost 5 bases, V lost 5 bases, and 12 bases had no gene match. In nucleotides, the CDR3 is TGTGCCAGCAGCCCCCTCAGTGCGGGAGGGGGTGAGACCCAGTACTTC. The encoded protein is CASSPLSAGGGETQYF.

The chain couples TRBV19 to TRBJ1-5, with TRBD1 matching 9 bases. This CDR3 has 15 amino acids. The J segment lost 2 bases and the V segment lost 6 bases, leaving 5 bases of the junction unmatched. CDR1 is LNHDA and CDR2 is SQIVND in the germline V gene (reference sequence). CDR3 bases: TGTGCCAGTAGCTACCGGACAGGGGGCAATCAGCCCCAGCATTTT. Translated: CASSYRTGGNQPQHF.

The chain carries TRBV5-1 and TRBJ1-2; no clear D gene. From germline, CDR1 is SGHRS and CDR2 YFSETQ. Deletions cut 5 bases from V and 6 bases from J, with 20 bases between. The CDR3 is 15 amino acids. In DNA form, the CDR3 reads TGCGCCAGCAGACAGAAGGTACAGTTTGGAGATGGCTACACCTTC. This codes for CASRQKVQFGDGYTF.

V usage is TRBV11-2 and J usage is TRBJ1-6, with unresolved D. Trimming left V 5 bases short and J 6 bases short, with 11 bases between. Germline V gene lookup returns CDR1 SGHAT and CDR2 FQNNGV. CDR3 length: 14 amino acids. CDR3 loop: CASSHLAGNSPLHF. In nucleotides, the CDR3 is TGTGCCAGCAGCCATCTAGCGGGTAATTCACCCCTCCACTTT.

The chain is built from TRBV4-1 and TRBJ2-2, with TRBD2 matching over 8 bases. V trimming: 3 bases; J trimming: 5 bases; junction bases outside the gene matches: 14. The CDR3 is 18 amino acids. CDR1 is MGHRA, CDR2 YSYEKL, per germline. The CDR3 DNA reads as TGCGCCAGCAGCCAGAACCCAATAGCGGGGAGTGGGACCGGGGAGCTGTTTTTT. Translating it yields CASSQNPIAGSGTGELFF.

The chain uses TRBV27 and TRBJ1-3, with D uncertain. The germline gives CDR1 MNHEY, CDR2 SMNVEV (reference sequence). The CDR3 sequence is 15 residues long. The V end lost 6 bases, the J end lost 3 bases, and 15 bases lay between the germline ends. As DNA, the CDR3 is TGTGCCAGCAGACTAGCAGGCAGCAATGGAAACACCATATATTTT. Translated: CASRLAGSNGNTIYF.

The genes are TRBV4-3 and TRBJ1-2, with D maybe TRBD1 (5 bases). The V gene lost 0 bases and the J gene lost 6 bases, with 14 bases spanning the gap. The germline gives CDR1 LGHNA, CDR2 YSLEER. The CDR3 loop spans 15 amino acids. The DNA of the CDR3 is TGCGCCAGCAGCCAAGACGTCCGGGGGTGGAATGGCTACACCTTC. The encoded protein is CASSQDVRGWNGYTF.

Concerning this clone itself: The sample contains more than one DNA sequence encoding this CDR3. The chain employs TRBV5-1 and TRBJ2-2; TRBD2 matches at 12 bases. This CDR3 comprises 19 residues. Germline CDR1 is SGHRS and CDR2 is YFSETQ. The V and J ends lost 1 base and 3 bases, in that order; junction bases with no gene match: 10. The CDR3, as DNA: TGCGCCAGCAGCTTGATGACAGGAGGACTAGCGGGGCACACCGGGGAGCTGTTTTTT. It is translated as CASSLMTGGLAGHTGELFF.